This TCR beta chain was retrieved from a study of blood T cell repertoires in COVID-19. The germline V gene encodes CDR1 SGHTA and CDR2 FQGNSA. The V segment lost 1 base and the J segment 5 bases; nucleotides outside the gene matches: 5. The CDR3 loop spans 15 amino acids. Data came from immunoSEQ multiplex PCR; TCRdb stores just in-frame clones and leaves some out. The table shows 180,000 or so clones, with approximately 83% occurring only once. The V gene is TRBV7-2, the J gene TRBJ2-7; 10 nucleotides agree with TRBD2. Material: peripheral blood. The source is a man aged 55 to 70 with acute or convalescent COVID-19. The CDR3 DNA reads as TGTGCCAGCAGCTTAGTTGTAGGGACTAGCGACGAGCAGTACTTC. Residues: CASSLVVGTSDEQYF. Full variable domain (outside the CDR3, taken from reference TRBV7-2 and TRBJ2-7): GAGVSQSPSNKVTEKGKDVELRCDPISGHTALYWYRQSLGQGLEFLIYFQGNSAPDKSGLPSDRFSAERTGGSVSTLTIQRTQQEDSAVYLCASSLVVGTSDEQYFGPGTRLTVT.